The 32 T cell receptor beta chains listed next were all sequenced from one sample in a study of T-cell reconstitution after alpha-beta-depleted transplantation in children. The TCRbeta library was prepared with unique molecular identifiers. From the PCR reads, TCRdb called clonotypes with MiXCR, one entry per CDR3 protein. There are about 200,000 distinct CDR3 sequences in the sample; 6.3% occur only once, and 4.5% lies in the top ten. Sequenced material: PBMCs, taken before TCRalphabeta/CD19-depleted stem cell transplant. The receptors here all came from a girl under three years old with combined immunodeficiency, due to receive a stem cell transplant.

This clonotype occurred many times. V and J are TRBV20-1 and TRBJ2-3; 9 nucleotides agree with TRBD2. The CDR3 spans 18 residues. V lost 3 bases and J lost 5; bases outside the gene matches: 18. CDR1 is DFQATT and CDR2 is SNEGSKA in the germline V gene (reference sequence). In nucleotides, the CDR3 is TGCAGTGCTAGTGTCAAGGGGGTAGCGGGGGTCCCTCGAGATACGCAGTATTTT. Protein: CSASVKGVAGVPRDTQYF.

This clonotype appeared many times. The CDR3 spells CASSLTSGEQGEQFF. For the CDR3, the DNA is TGTGCCAGCAGCCTGACTAGCGGGGAACAAGGTGAGCAGTTCTTC. The genes are TRBV27 and TRBJ2-1, with 11 bases fitting TRBD2. V shed 6 bases and J 9 bases; nucleotides not matched to a gene: 10. Germline lookup yields CDR1 MNHEY and CDR2 SMNVEV (reference sequence). The CDR3 is 15 residues long.

This clonotype was seen ten or more times. The V call is TRBV7-8, the J call TRBJ2-2; D remains ambiguous. V was trimmed by 6 bases and J by 6 bases, leaving 2 bases between them. This CDR3 has 10 amino acids. The germline V gene has CDR1 SGHVS and CDR2 FQNEAQ. This chain's CDR3 is CASSAGELFF. CDR3 nucleotides: TGTGCCAGCAGTGCCGGGGAGCTGTTTTTT.

This clonotype was seen at least ten times. This chain connects TRBV15 to TRBJ2-2; D is unclear. V was shortened by 2 bases and J by 2 bases, with 6 bases between the two germline ends. Germline V gives CDR1 LNHNV, CDR2 YYDKDF (reference sequence). The CDR3 is 14 amino acids. In DNA, the CDR3 is TGTGCCACCAGCAGAATGTTAAACACCGGGGAGCTGTTTTTT. It specifies CATSRMLNTGELFF.

This clonotype was seen many times. The CDR3 nucleotides read TGTGCCAGCAGTTCACAGGGATATCAGCCCCAGCATTTT. It encodes CASSSQGYQPQHF. This chain connects TRBV12-3 or TRBV12-4 to TRBJ1-5; possible D gene TRBD1, 6 bases. The CDR3 is made up of 13 amino acids. Between the trimmed V and J ends, which lost 4 bases and 5 bases, there was a span of 9 bases.

In this sample, this clonotype turned up many times. The chain employs TRBV9 and TRBJ2-5; D remains unclear. CDR3 length equals 15 residues. The germline V gene has CDR1 SGDLS and CDR2 YYNGEE. V was pared by 0 bases and J by 1 base, with 10 bases between. The CDR3 here is CASSVEGTFQETQYF. The CDR3 coding sequence is TGTGCCAGCAGCGTAGAAGGCACTTTCCAAGAGACCCAGTACTTC.

This clonotype was observed many times. The chain uses TRBV3-1 and TRBJ2-1; perhaps D is TRBD1 or TRBD2 (6 bases each). Germline lookup yields CDR1 LGHDT and CDR2 YNNKEL (reference sequence). This CDR3 spans 16 amino acids. V dropped 6 bases and J dropped 7 bases, with 22 bases sitting between them. In nucleotides, the CDR3 is TGTGCCAGCAGAGCGACCGGGACTTCAGGGGCTAATGAGCAGTTCTTC. This translates into CASRATGTSGANEQFF.

This clonotype was recorded many times. This chain links TRBV20-1 with TRBJ2-1; possibly TRBD2 for D (5 bases). V shed 5 bases and J shed 2 bases, with 13 bases lying between them. Germline V lookup: CDR1 DFQATT, CDR2 SNEGSKA (reference sequence). The CDR3 sequence is 14 residues long. CDR3 region: CSALRLRTYNEQFF. For the CDR3, the DNA is TGCAGTGCTCTGCGACTAAGGACCTACAATGAGCAGTTCTTC.

There are many counts of this clonotype. The rearrangement links TRBV7-6 to TRBJ2-2, with TRBD2 matching over 9 bases. J was trimmed by 3 bases and V by 4 bases; bases with no gene match: 6. This CDR3 is built from 16 residues. Germline assignment: CDR1 SGHVS and CDR2 FNYEAQ. The CDR3 here is CASSWVSGSDTGELFF. The CDR3 DNA sequence: TGTGCCAGCAGCTGGGTTAGCGGGAGCGACACCGGGGAGCTGTTTTTT. Based on the CDR3 plus reference TRBV7-6 and TRBJ2-2, the full variable domain is GAGVSQSPRYKVTKRGQDVALRCDPISGHVSLYWYRQALGQGPEFLTYFNYEAQQDKSGLPNDRFSAERPEGSISTLTIQRTEQRDSAMYRCASSWVSGSDTGELFFGEGSRLTVL.

The genes are TRBV19 and TRBJ1-1, with 7 bases that match TRBD1. The length of the CDR3 is 15 residues. J gave up 1 base and V 5 bases, and 7 bases lay outside the gene matches. In germline, CDR1 is LNHDA, CDR2 SQIVND (reference sequence). The CDR3 region has the DNA TGTGCCAGTAGTCCACAACAGGGGACGAACACTGAAGCTTTCTTT. Its protein product is CASSPQQGTNTEAFF.

The chain couples TRBV21-1 to TRBJ1-6; the D call of TRBD1 is as the table states it, not checked on the DNA. TRBV21-1 is assigned pseudogene status. The CDR3 covers 19 residues. The CDR3 loop is CASRIKDPGQGFSNSPLHF. The CDR3 nucleotides are TGTGCCAGCAGAATCAAGGATCCGGGACAGGGGTTCAGTAATTCACCCCTCCACTTT.

The chain carries TRBV7-8 and TRBJ2-7; 7 bases are shared with TRBD1. The CDR3 consists of 16 residues. J gave up 6 bases and V 0 bases, and 11 bases lay outside the gene matches. Per the germline V gene, CDR1 is SGHVS and CDR2 is FQNEAQ. CDR3 bases: TGTGCCAGCAGCTTAGCTCGACAGGGTAATTGGGGCGAGCAGTACTTC. Translating it yields CASSLARQGNWGEQYF.

This clonotype was observed many times. V gene TRBV11-2 combines with J gene TRBJ2-7, with D possibly matching TRBD1 (5 bases). V lost 4 bases to trimming and J lost 6 bases, with 19 bases between them. Germline CDR1 is SGHAT and CDR2 is FQNNGV. CDR3 length: 15 residues. The DNA of the CDR3 is TGTGCCAGCAGCTCCCTGGTGGAGCCAAGGGGCGAGCAGTACTTC. It encodes CASSSLVEPRGEQYF.

A word on this clonotype: Just one base apart from a much larger clone, this may be a read error. The chain combines TRBV12-3 or TRBV12-4 with TRBJ2-5; 10 bases line up with TRBD2. The CDR3 loop spans 18 amino acids. The CDR3 protein is CTSSSGRRASGSGETQYF. The CDR3 DNA reads as TGTACCAGCAGTTCCGGGCGGAGGGCTAGCGGGAGTGGGGAGACCCAGTACTTC.

This clonotype was observed at least ten times. This chain links TRBV12-3 or TRBV12-4 with TRBJ2-5; 9 bases agree with TRBD2. After removal of 9 bases from V and 5 bases from J, the junction contained 13 bases not matched to a gene. This CDR3 is built from 15 residues. The CDR3 DNA follows: TGTGCCAGTTCCCTAATAGCGGGAGAAGGGGAGACCCAGTACTTC. This translates into CASSLIAGEGETQYF.

This clonotype occurred many times. The chain employs TRBV7-2 and TRBJ2-2; no clear D gene. This CDR3 has 14 amino acids. The V and J ends lost 2 bases and 1 base respectively, with 5 bases between them. CDR1 and CDR2 from the germline V gene are SGHTA and FQGNSA. CDR3 region: CASSLQENTGELFF. CDR3 nucleotide sequence: TGTGCCAGCAGCTTACAGGAGAACACCGGGGAGCTGTTTTTT.

This clonotype was seen ten or more times. The V and J genes are TRBV2 and TRBJ2-2, with D perhaps matching TRBD1 (6 bases). The germline gives CDR1 SNHLY, CDR2 FYNNEI. The germline V and J ends were trimmed by 4 bases and 0 bases, with 9 bases remaining between them. This CDR3 has 15 amino acids. The CDR3 spells CASSATGANTGELFF. For the CDR3, the DNA is TGTGCCAGCAGTGCGACAGGAGCGAACACCGGGGAGCTGTTTTTT.

This clonotype showed up many times. J is TRBJ2-7 and V is TRBV7-2, with 9 nucleotides matching TRBD1. Looked up from germline, CDR1 is SGHTA and CDR2 is FQGNSA. CDR3 length: 14 amino acids. The J segment lost 4 bases and the V segment lost 1 base, leaving 2 bases of the junction unmatched. The CDR3 DNA sequence: TGTGCCAGCAGCTTAGACAGGGGGCCTTACGAGCAGTACTTC. Protein product: CASSLDRGPYEQYF.

This clonotype was recorded many times. The chain has TRBV29-1 and TRBJ1-1; 8 bases map to TRBD1. The length of the CDR3 is 14 residues. Germline loops: CDR1 SQVTM, CDR2 ANQGSEA. The junction had 7 bases not matched to a gene; V was cut back by 2 bases and J by 5 bases. Here the CDR3 reads CSVELGQGQTEAFF. The CDR3 bases are TGCAGCGTTGAATTAGGACAGGGTCAGACTGAAGCTTTCTTT.

This clonotype has at least ten counts. J is TRBJ2-7 and V is TRBV7-2; 10 nucleotides agree with TRBD2. The ends lost 4 bases at V and 2 bases at J; junction bases unmatched: 2. Germline V gives CDR1 SGHTA, CDR2 FQGNSA. The CDR3 is 14 amino acids. In DNA, the CDR3 is TGTGCCAGCAGCTGGACTAGCGGTACCTACGAGCAGTACTTC. Residues: CASSWTSGTYEQYF.

This clonotype was observed many times. This chain connects TRBV29-1 to TRBJ2-2; 8 bases agree with TRBD2. CDR1 and CDR2 (germline): SQVTM, ANQGSEA. Trimming at V came to 1 base and at J to 3 bases, leaving 7 bases not matched to a gene. CDR3 length: 16 amino acids. The CDR3 spells CSVEVPTSGDTGELFF. CDR3 DNA sequence: TGCAGCGTTGAAGTTCCCACTAGCGGTGACACCGGGGAGCTGTTTTTT.

This clonotype was recorded many times. The CDR3 spells CATSRARDRGANEQFF. In DNA form, the CDR3 reads TGTGCCACCAGCAGGGCCCGGGACAGGGGAGCCAATGAGCAGTTCTTC. The chain carries TRBV15 and TRBJ2-1, with 10 nucleotides matching TRBD1. V was clipped by 3 bases and J by 6 bases; unmatched bases: 8. The CDR3 is 16 residues long. CDR1 LNHNV and CDR2 YYDKDF come from the germline V gene (reference sequence).

The rearrangement joins TRBV27 to TRBJ2-7, with 7 bases aligning to TRBD2. V lost 10 bases and J lost 3; bases outside the gene matches: 9. Germline CDR1 MNHEY, CDR2 SMNVEV (reference sequence). The CDR3 totals 13 residues. This CDR3 is CATGAGRVYEQYF. CDR3 sequence (DNA): TGTGCCACCGGAGCAGGGAGGGTCTACGAGCAGTACTTC.

The chain carries TRBV29-1 and TRBJ2-5, with D possibly being TRBD2 (6 bases). Trimming removed 5 bases at V and 5 bases at J, with 18 bases between. The CDR3 spans 14 residues. CDR1 is SQVTM, CDR2 ANQGSEA, per germline. CDR3 DNA sequence: TGCAGCGTTCGGACCGGGACCGCGGGGGAGACCCAGTACTTC. It codes for CSVRTGTAGETQYF.

The table lists this clonotype with many counts. The chain links TRBV29-1 to TRBJ2-1, with D unresolved. The CDR3 length is 11 residues. CDR1 is SQVTM and CDR2 is ANQGSEA in the germline V gene. V dropped 6 bases and J dropped 7 bases, with 10 bases sitting between them. DNA for the CDR3: TGCAGCGTCCCCCATAGGAATGAGCAGTTCTTC. It translates to CSVPHRNEQFF.

This clonotype was picked up many times. The chain is built from TRBV5-1 and TRBJ2-3; a possible D gene is TRBD2 (5 bases). V gave up 4 bases and J gave up 6 bases, with 12 bases separating them. This CDR3 spans 13 amino acids. Germline lookup yields CDR1 SGHRS and CDR2 YFSETQ. The CDR3 reads CASSVGASDTQYF. CDR3 sequence (DNA): TGCGCCAGCAGCGTGGGAGCATCTGATACGCAGTATTTT.

This clonotype was detected ten times or more. For the CDR3, the DNA is TGTGCCAGCAGCCTACAGGGTTTTTACCATCAGCCCCAGCATTTT. Its translation: CASSLQGFYHQPQHF. V is TRBV7-8 and J is TRBJ1-5; D possibly corresponds to TRBD1 (6 bases). The CDR3 runs 15 residues. Trimming stripped 5 bases from V and 5 bases from J, with 16 bases between. Germline CDR1 is SGHVS and CDR2 is FQNEAQ.

This clonotype showed up many times. This chain links TRBV20-1 with TRBJ2-7; TRBD1 aligns across 7 bases. The CDR3 spans 14 residues. Germline loops: CDR1 DFQATT, CDR2 SNEGSKA (reference sequence). Trimming removed 0 bases from V and 1 base from J; junction bases left unmatched: 3. The CDR3 loop is CSARDQGESYEQYF. DNA of the CDR3: TGCAGTGCTAGAGATCAGGGGGAGTCCTACGAGCAGTACTTC.

There are many counts of this clonotype. The gene calls are TRBV20-1 and TRBJ2-7; the match to TRBD2 covers 9 bases. The CDR3 spans 12 residues. The ends lost 2 bases at V and 5 bases at J; junction bases unmatched: 1. CDR1 is DFQATT and CDR2 is SNEGSKA in the germline V gene (reference sequence). In DNA form, the CDR3 reads TGCAGTGCTAGACTAGCGGGAAACGAGCAGTACTTC. Residues: CSARLAGNEQYF.

The sample holds many counts of this clonotype. The rearrangement uses TRBV12-3 or TRBV12-4 and TRBJ2-5; no definite D call. V was pared by 0 bases and J by 4 bases, with 6 bases between. This CDR3 is 13 amino acids long. As DNA, the CDR3 is TGTGCCAGCAGTTTAGCGGGGTCAGAGACCCAGTACTTC. This sequence encodes CASSLAGSETQYF.

This clonotype was recorded at least ten times. The rearrangement links TRBV20-1 to TRBJ2-3, with TRBD2 matching 7 bases. This CDR3 has 15 residues. Germline trimming cut 1 base from V and 6 bases from J; bases unmatched to any gene: 10. CDR1 and CDR2 from the germline V gene are DFQATT and SNEGSKA (reference sequence). In nucleotides, the CDR3 is TGCAGTGCTAGAGGGGCGGCGGGAGAGGCGGATACGCAGTATTTT. Protein sequence: CSARGAAGEADTQYF.

This clonotype was recorded many times. The chain carries TRBV20-1 and TRBJ2-7; the match to TRBD1 covers 7 bases. The CDR3 is 13 amino acids. Germline loops: CDR1 DFQATT, CDR2 SNEGSKA (reference sequence). CDR3 protein: CSALTGITYEQYF. The CDR3 nucleotides are TGCAGCGCACTGACAGGGATCACCTACGAGCAGTACTTC.